This TCR beta chain was identified in a study of blood T cell repertoires in COVID-19. Methods used by the authors: The assay estimated nucleated cells by amplifying reference gene primers. Clones were read by immunoSEQ multiplex PCR, and TCRdb kept only the in-frame ones, dropping some. Clone size and the V and J calls come from that table; the DNA yielded D and trimming. The sample includes over 150,000 clones, 94% of them seen just once. What was sequenced was peripheral blood. This sequence originates from a young man with COVID-19, enrolled during active disease.

CDR3 sequence reads: CASSELQGWDSNQPQHF. In DNA, the CDR3 is TGTGCCAGCAGTGAATTACAGGGTTGGGATAGCAATCAGCCCCAGCATTTT. This rearrangement joins TRBV2 to TRBJ1-5, with TRBD1 as a possible D gene (6 bases). The CDR3 covers 17 residues. Per the germline V gene, CDR1 is SNHLY and CDR2 is FYNNEI. V was cut by 2 bases and J by 0 bases, with 14 bases left in between.